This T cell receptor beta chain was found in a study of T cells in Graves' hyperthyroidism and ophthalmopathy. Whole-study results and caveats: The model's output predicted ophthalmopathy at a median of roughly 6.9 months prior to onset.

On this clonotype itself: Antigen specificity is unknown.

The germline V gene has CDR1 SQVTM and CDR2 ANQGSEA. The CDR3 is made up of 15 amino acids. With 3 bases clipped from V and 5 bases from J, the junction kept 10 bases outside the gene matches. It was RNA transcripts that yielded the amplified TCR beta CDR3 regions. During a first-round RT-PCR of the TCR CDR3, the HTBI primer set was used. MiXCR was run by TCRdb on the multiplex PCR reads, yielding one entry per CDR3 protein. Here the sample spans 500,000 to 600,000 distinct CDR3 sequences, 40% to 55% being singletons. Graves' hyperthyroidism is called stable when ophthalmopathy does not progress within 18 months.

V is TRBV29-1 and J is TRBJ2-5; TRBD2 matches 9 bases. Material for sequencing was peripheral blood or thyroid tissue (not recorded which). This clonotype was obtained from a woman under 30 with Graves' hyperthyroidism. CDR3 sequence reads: CSVEDRTSEGETQYF. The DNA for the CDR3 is TGCAGCGTTGAGGACAGGACTAGCGAGGGGGAGACCCAGTACTTC.